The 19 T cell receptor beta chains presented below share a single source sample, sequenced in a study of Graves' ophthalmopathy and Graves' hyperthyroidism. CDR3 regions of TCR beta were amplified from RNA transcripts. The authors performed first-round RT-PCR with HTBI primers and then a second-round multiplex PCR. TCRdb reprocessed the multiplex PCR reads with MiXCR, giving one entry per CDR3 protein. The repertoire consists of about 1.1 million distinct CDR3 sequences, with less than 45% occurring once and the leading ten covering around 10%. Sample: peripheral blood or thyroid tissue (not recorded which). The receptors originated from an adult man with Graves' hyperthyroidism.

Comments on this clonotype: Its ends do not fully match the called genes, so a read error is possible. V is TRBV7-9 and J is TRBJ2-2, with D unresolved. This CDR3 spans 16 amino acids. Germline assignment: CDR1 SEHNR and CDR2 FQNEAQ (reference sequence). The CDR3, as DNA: TGCGCCAGCAACTTGGGTTTGCGGAGTAACACCGGGGAGCTGTTTTTT. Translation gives CASNLGLRSNTGELFF.

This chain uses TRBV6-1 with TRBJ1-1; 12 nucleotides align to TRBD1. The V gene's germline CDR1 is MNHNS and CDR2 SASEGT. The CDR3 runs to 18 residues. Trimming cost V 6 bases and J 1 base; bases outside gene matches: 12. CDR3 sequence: CASRRITGTGGSNTEAFF. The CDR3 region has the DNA TGTGCCAGCAGACGAATTACCGGGACAGGGGGCTCGAACACTGAAGCTTTCTTT.

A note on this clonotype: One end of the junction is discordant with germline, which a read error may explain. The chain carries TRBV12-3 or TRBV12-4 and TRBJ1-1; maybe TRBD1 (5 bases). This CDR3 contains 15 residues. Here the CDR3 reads CAISLSTAMNTEAFF. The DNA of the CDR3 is TGTGCCATCAGTTTATCGACAGCAATGAACACTGAAGCTTTCTTT.

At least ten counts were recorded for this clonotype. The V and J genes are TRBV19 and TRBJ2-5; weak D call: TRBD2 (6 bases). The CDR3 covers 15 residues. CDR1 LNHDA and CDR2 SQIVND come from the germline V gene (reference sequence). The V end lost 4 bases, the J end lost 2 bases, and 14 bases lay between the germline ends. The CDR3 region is CASSTPGTEQETQYF. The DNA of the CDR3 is TGTGCCAGTAGTACCCCCGGGACTGAGCAAGAGACCCAGTACTTC.

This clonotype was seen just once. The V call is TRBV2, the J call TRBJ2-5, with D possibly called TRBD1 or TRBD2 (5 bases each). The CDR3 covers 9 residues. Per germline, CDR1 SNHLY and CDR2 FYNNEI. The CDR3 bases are TGTGTCCCCCCGGGACCCCAGTACTTC. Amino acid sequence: CVPPGPQYF.

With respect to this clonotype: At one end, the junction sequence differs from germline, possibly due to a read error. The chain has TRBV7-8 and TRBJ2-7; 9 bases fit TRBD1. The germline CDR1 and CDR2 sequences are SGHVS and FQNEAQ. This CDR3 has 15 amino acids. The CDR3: CAGSSDRGAGDTQYF. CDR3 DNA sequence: TGTGCCGGCAGCTCAGACAGGGGGGCCGGGGATACGCAGTACTTC.

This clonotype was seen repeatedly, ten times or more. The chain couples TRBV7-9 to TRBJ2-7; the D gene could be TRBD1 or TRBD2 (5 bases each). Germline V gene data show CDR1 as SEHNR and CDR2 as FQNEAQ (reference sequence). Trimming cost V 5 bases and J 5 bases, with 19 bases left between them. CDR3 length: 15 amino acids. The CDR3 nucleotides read TGTGCCAGCAGCGGGCCGGGACCCCAAAGGGACGAGCAGTACTTC. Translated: CASSGPGPQRDEQYF.

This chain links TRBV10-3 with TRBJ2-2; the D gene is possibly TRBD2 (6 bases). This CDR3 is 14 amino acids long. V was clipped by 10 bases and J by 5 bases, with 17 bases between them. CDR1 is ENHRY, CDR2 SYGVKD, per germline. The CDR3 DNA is TGTGCCACCCAAACGGGACTTCGAACCGGGGAGCTGTTTTTT. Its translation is CATQTGLRTGELFF.

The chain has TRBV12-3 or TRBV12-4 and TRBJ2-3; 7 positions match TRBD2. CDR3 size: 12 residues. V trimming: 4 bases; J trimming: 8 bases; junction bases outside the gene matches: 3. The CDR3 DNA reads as TGTGCCAGCAGTTCCCGGACTAGTACGCAGTATTTT. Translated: CASSSRTSTQYF.

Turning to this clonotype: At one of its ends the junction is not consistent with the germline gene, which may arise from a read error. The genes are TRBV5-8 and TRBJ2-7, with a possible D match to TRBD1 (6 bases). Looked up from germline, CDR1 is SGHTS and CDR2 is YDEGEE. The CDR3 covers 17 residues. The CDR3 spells CASNLAQLTSAGDEQYF. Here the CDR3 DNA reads TGTGCCAGCAACTTGGCCCAATTGACCTCGGCAGGGGACGAGCAGTACTTC.

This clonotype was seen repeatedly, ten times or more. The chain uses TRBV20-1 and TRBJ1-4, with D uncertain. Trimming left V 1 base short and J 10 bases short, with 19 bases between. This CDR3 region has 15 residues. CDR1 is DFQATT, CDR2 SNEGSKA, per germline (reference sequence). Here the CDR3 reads CSARALWRDFRKLFF. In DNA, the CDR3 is TGCAGTGCTAGAGCCTTATGGAGGGATTTCAGAAAACTGTTTTTT.

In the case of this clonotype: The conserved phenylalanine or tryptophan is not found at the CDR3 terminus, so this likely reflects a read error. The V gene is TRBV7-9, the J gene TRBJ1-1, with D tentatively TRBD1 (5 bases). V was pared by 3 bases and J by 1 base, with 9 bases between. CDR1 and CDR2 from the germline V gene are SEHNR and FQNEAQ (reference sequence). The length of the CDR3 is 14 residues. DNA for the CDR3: TGTGCCAGCAGCTTGGGACGGACGAACACTGAAGCTTTCTCT. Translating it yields CASSLGRTNTEAFS.

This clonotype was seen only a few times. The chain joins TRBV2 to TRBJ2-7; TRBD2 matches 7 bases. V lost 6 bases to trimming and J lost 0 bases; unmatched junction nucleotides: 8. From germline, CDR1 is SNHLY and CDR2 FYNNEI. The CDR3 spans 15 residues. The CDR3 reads CASSQTREASYEQYF. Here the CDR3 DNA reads TGTGCCAGCAGCCAAACTCGGGAGGCCTCCTACGAGCAGTACTTC.

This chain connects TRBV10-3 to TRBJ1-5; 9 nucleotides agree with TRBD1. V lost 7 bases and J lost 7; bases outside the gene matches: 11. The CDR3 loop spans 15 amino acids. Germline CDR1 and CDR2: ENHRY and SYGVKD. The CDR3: CAITPGQGTVQPQHF. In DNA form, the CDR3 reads TGTGCCATCACCCCGGGACAGGGAACGGTGCAGCCCCAGCATTTT.

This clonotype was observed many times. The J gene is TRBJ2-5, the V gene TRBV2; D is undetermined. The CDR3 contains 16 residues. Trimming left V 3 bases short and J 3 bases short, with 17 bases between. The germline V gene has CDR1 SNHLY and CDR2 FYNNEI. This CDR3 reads CASSDGDLRPEETQYF. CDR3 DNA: TGTGCCAGCAGTGATGGGGATCTCCGCCCAGAAGAGACCCAGTACTTC.

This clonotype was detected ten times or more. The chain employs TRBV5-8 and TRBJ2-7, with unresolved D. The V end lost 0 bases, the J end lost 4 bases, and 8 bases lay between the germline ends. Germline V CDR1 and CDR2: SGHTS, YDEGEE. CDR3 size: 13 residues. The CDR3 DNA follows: TGTGCCAGCAGCTTGGAGTCGGAGTACGAGCAGTACTTC. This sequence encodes CASSLESEYEQYF.

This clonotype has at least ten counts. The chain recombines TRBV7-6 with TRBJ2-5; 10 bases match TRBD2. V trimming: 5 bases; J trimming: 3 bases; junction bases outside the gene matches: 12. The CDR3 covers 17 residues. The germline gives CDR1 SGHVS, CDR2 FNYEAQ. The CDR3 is CASSISFLAGVEETQYF. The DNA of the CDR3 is TGTGCCAGCAGCATAAGCTTCCTAGCGGGGGTGGAAGAGACCCAGTACTTC. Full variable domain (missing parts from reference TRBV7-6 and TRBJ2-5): GAGVSQSPRYKVTKRGQDVALRCDPISGHVSLYWYRQALGQGPEFLTYFNYEAQQDKSGLPNDRFSAERPEGSISTLTIQRTEQRDSAMYRCASSISFLAGVEETQYFGPGTRLLVL.

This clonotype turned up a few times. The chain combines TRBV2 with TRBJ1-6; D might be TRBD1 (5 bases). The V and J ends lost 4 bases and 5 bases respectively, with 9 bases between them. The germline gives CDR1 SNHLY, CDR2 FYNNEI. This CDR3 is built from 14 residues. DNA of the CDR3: TGTGCCAGCAGTGGGGACGCCGATAATTCACCCCTCCACTTT. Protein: CASSGDADNSPLHF.

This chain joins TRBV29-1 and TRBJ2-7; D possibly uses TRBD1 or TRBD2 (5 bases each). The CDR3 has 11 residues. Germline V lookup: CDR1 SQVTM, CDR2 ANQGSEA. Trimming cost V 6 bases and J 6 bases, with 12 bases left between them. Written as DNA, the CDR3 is TGCAGCGTGGGGGAGACCATCGAGCAGTACTTC. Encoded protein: CSVGETIEQYF.